Below are 32 T cell receptor beta chains sequenced from a single sample in a study of T cell changes during pregnancy in multiple sclerosis (dated by TCRdb to between 2019 and 2020). The protocol used for the library was the immunoSEQ multiplex PCR assay. Entries here come from immuneACCESS through TCRdb and include only in-frame sequences with V and J called. Some clones fail to appear in such tables; in the studies checked, an unresolved V gene covers under half of the shortfall, and the cause of the remainder is unknown. The sample table shows some 79,000 clones, and 90% to 95% are seen once. 0.4% to 0.6% of the sample lies in the top ten. The source material was CD4+ T cells from peripheral blood mononuclear cells, sampled in the second trimester of pregnancy. The receptors here all came from a female donor with multiple sclerosis, enrolled in a pregnancy study.

The V and J genes are TRBV29-1 and TRBJ1-5; no definite D call. V shed 5 bases and J shed 0 bases, with 11 bases lying between them. CDR1 and CDR2 (germline): SQVTM, ANQGSEA. The CDR3 has 14 residues. For the CDR3, the DNA is TGCAGCGTTTTAGAGTCCGATAGCAATCAGCCCCAGCATTTT. Protein sequence: CSVLESDSNQPQHF.

The V and J genes are TRBV18 and TRBJ2-1; the D gene is possibly TRBD2 (5 bases). V was pared by 3 bases and J by 0 bases, with 9 bases between. The CDR3 runs to 15 residues. CDR1 and CDR2 (germline): KGHSH, LQKENI. The CDR3 here is CASSPTGSSYNEQFF. CDR3 nucleotides: TGTGCCAGCTCACCCACGGGGAGCTCCTACAATGAGCAGTTCTTC.

This chain joins TRBV5-1 and TRBJ1-6; D remains unclear. Germline CDR1 SGHRS, CDR2 YFSETQ. Deletions cut 0 bases from V and 5 bases from J, with 9 bases between. CDR3 length: 15 amino acids. The DNA of the CDR3 is TGCGCCAGCAGCTTGGCGGGAATCGATAATTCACCCCTCCACTTT. This translates into CASSLAGIDNSPLHF.

The chain combines TRBV18 with TRBJ2-7; D is possibly TRBD2 (5 bases). Germline lookup yields CDR1 KGHSH and CDR2 LQKENI. The CDR3 is 19 amino acids. The V and J ends lost 3 bases and 0 bases respectively, with 24 bases between them. As DNA, the CDR3 is TGTGCCAGCTCACCCAGAGGGCGGGCTTCTAGTCCTCTCTCCTACGAGCAGTACTTC. Amino acid sequence: CASSPRGRASSPLSYEQYF.

The gene calls are TRBV6-1 and TRBJ1-2, with 8 bases matching TRBD1. V dropped 0 bases and J dropped 4; count of bases not matched to a gene: 4. Germline-derived CDR1 and CDR2 are MNHNS and SASEGT. The CDR3 length is 15 residues. The CDR3 bases are TGTGCCAGCAGTGAAGCCACAGGGGGAGTCTATGGCTACACCTTC. It translates to CASSEATGGVYGYTF.

V usage is TRBV15 and J usage is TRBJ2-7, with TRBD1 identical over 9 bases. This CDR3 contains 14 residues. Germline CDR1 is LNHNV and CDR2 is YYDKDF (reference sequence). The ends lost 6 bases at V and 4 bases at J; junction bases unmatched: 7. The CDR3 protein is CATRTGTGRYEQYF. In DNA, the CDR3 is TGTGCCACCAGAACCGGGACAGGGAGGTACGAGCAGTACTTC.

The V call is TRBV7-8, the J call TRBJ1-2, with 8 nucleotides matching TRBD1. The CDR3 contains 15 residues. Per the germline V gene, CDR1 is SGHVS and CDR2 is FQNEAQ. Trimming at V came to 1 base and at J to 8 bases, leaving 9 bases not matched to a gene. The CDR3 spells CASSLEGRGLGGYTF. The DNA of the CDR3 is TGTGCCAGCAGCTTAGAGGGCAGGGGGCTAGGGGGCTACACCTTC.

The chain recombines TRBV7-6 with TRBJ1-5; no clear D. The CDR3 length is 16 residues. Germline lookup yields CDR1 SGHVS and CDR2 FNYEAQ. With 1 base removed from V and 9 bases from J, the gap between germline ends came to 19 bases. The CDR3 spells CASSLEAARDDRPQHF. The CDR3 DNA is TGTGCCAGCAGCTTAGAGGCGGCCCGAGATGATCGGCCCCAGCATTTT.

The chain combines TRBV7-2 with TRBJ1-1, with no clear D. The ends were cut back, 5 bases at V and 0 bases at J, with 4 bases in the middle. In germline, CDR1 is SGHTA, CDR2 FQGNSA. The CDR3 is 12 amino acids. This CDR3 reads CASSPMNTEAFF. CDR3 nucleotides: TGTGCCAGCAGCCCCATGAACACTGAAGCTTTCTTT.

V and J are TRBV5-1 and TRBJ2-5; weak D call: TRBD1 (6 bases). Trimming removed 4 bases at V and 5 bases at J, with 15 bases between. The germline V gene has CDR1 SGHRS and CDR2 YFSETQ. This CDR3 is 14 amino acids long. CDR3 DNA: TGCGCCAGCAGCACAGGGCCCTCTGGGGAGACCCAGTACTTC. This codes for CASSTGPSGETQYF.

This chain joins TRBV5-1 and TRBJ1-4; D may be TRBD1 (6 bases). Germline V CDR1 and CDR2: SGHRS, YFSETQ. Trimming pared 2 bases from V and 8 bases from J, leaving 10 bases between. The length of the CDR3 is 13 residues. CDR3 sequence (DNA): TGCGCCAGCAGCTTACAGGGATTGGAAAAACTGTTTTTT. It translates to CASSLQGLEKLFF.

V usage is TRBV6-6 and J usage is TRBJ2-7; D ambiguous. CDR3 length: 13 amino acids. Trimming took 0 bases from V and 4 from J, leaving 7 bases between them. Looked up from germline, CDR1 is MNHNY and CDR2 is SVGAGI (reference sequence). This CDR3 reads CASSYSNEYEQYF. The CDR3, as DNA: TGTGCCAGCAGTTACTCGAATGAGTACGAGCAGTACTTC.

The chain uses TRBV25-1 and TRBJ2-5; the D gene is possibly TRBD2 (6 bases). Germline lookup yields CDR1 MGHDK and CDR2 SYGVNS. The CDR3 sequence is 14 residues long. V was trimmed by 0 bases and J by 4 bases, leaving 9 bases between them. The CDR3 sequence is CASSEYGGRETQYF. In DNA form, the CDR3 reads TGTGCCAGCAGTGAATATGGGGGGAGAGAGACCCAGTACTTC.

CDR3 coding DNA: TGCAGCGCTAGCGGGAGCCCCTACGAGCAGTACTTC. Protein: CSASGSPYEQYF. The chain employs TRBV29-1 and TRBJ2-7; TRBD2 matches at 10 bases. J gave up 2 bases and V 7 bases, and 2 bases lay outside the gene matches. The germline V gene has CDR1 SQVTM and CDR2 ANQGSEA. The CDR3 has 12 amino acids.

The gene calls are TRBV29-1 and TRBJ1-4; the match to TRBD1 covers 8 bases. Per germline, CDR1 SQVTM and CDR2 ANQGSEA. The CDR3 sequence is 13 residues long. V gave up 7 bases and J gave up 7 bases; unmatched junction bases: 8. This CDR3 reads CSARTGSGEKLFF. CDR3 DNA sequence: TGCAGCGCTAGGACAGGGAGTGGTGAAAAACTGTTTTTT.

The V call is TRBV19, the J call TRBJ2-7, with D possibly matching TRBD1 (6 bases). CDR3 length: 14 residues. Trimming stripped 4 bases from V and 2 bases from J, with 12 bases between. CDR1 and CDR2 (germline): LNHDA, SQIVND (reference sequence). CDR3 amino acids: CASSTSGATYEQYF. CDR3 nucleotides: TGTGCCAGTAGTACCTCAGGGGCTACCTACGAGCAGTACTTC.

The genes are TRBV19 and TRBJ1-5; D perhaps matches TRBD1 (5 bases). Germline V gene data show CDR1 as LNHDA and CDR2 as SQIVND (reference sequence). The CDR3 runs 15 residues. The V and J ends lost 3 bases and 7 bases respectively, with 16 bases between them. The CDR3 is CASSIPGRAGQPQHF. CDR3 coding DNA: TGTGCCAGTAGTATCCCGGGCAGGGCTGGGCAGCCCCAGCATTTT.

This chain links TRBV7-9 with TRBJ1-2; D is possibly TRBD1 (5 bases). This CDR3 has 15 residues. Trimming left V 4 bases short and J 3 bases short, with 15 bases between. In germline, CDR1 is SEHNR, CDR2 FQNEAQ (reference sequence). The CDR3 protein is CASSYQARGDYGYTF. DNA of the CDR3: TGTGCCAGCAGCTATCAAGCTCGGGGGGACTATGGCTACACCTTC.

The chain carries TRBV9 and TRBJ2-1; 11 bases are shared with TRBD1. CDR3 length: 19 residues. After removal of 4 bases from V and 11 bases from J, the junction contained 23 bases not matched to a gene. CDR1 is SGDLS, CDR2 YYNGEE, per germline. CDR3 sequence: CASSPPRGGQGGGRVQQFF. CDR3 in DNA: TGTGCCAGCAGCCCACCCCGAGGGGGACAGGGGGGTGGGCGGGTCCAGCAGTTCTTC.

The chain is built from TRBV5-6 and TRBJ2-5, with D hard to call. Germline values: CDR1 SGHDT, CDR2 YYEEEE. The CDR3 is made up of 14 amino acids. V gave up 1 base and J gave up 1 base, with 8 bases separating them. The CDR3 bases are TGTGCCAGCAGCTTGAGAGGCCTCCAAGAGACCCAGTACTTC. Residues: CASSLRGLQETQYF.

This clone has just one count. This chain links TRBV19 with TRBJ2-3; D unresolved. V was trimmed by 5 bases and J by 3 bases, leaving 12 bases between them. The germline gives CDR1 LNHDA, CDR2 SQIVND (reference sequence). This CDR3 has 14 amino acids. The CDR3 sequence: CASSPRLETDTQYF. Written as DNA, the CDR3 is TGTGCCAGTAGTCCCCGCTTGGAGACAGATACGCAGTATTTT.

The V call is TRBV4-1, the J call TRBJ1-2; TRBD1 matches 12 bases. Germline V CDR1 and CDR2: MGHRA, YSYEKL. The J segment lost 8 bases and the V segment lost 1 base, leaving 2 bases of the junction unmatched. The CDR3 length is 14 residues. DNA for the CDR3: TGCGCCAGCAGCCAAGCGGGACAGGGGGCCGGCTACACCTTC. Amino acids: CASSQAGQGAGYTF.

This chain connects TRBV7-2 to TRBJ2-5; a weak D match, TRBD1 (5 bases). V lost 3 bases, J lost 7 bases, and 9 bases lay in between. This CDR3 has 12 amino acids. CDR1 and CDR2 (germline): SGHTA, FQGNSA. CDR3 region: CASSFKQGTQYF. The CDR3 DNA is TGTGCCAGCAGCTTCAAGCAGGGGACCCAGTACTTC.

The chain employs TRBV7-2 and TRBJ2-1; TRBD2 aligns across 7 bases. Per the germline V gene, CDR1 is SGHTA and CDR2 is FQGNSA. V shed 5 bases and J 8 bases; nucleotides not matched to a gene: 6. This CDR3 spans 13 amino acids. The CDR3 coding sequence is TGTGCCAGCAGCGTTCAGCGGGAAGATGAGCAGTTCTTC. It is translated as CASSVQREDEQFF. Full variable domain (rest looked up from reference TRBV7-2 and TRBJ2-1): GAGVSQSPSNKVTEKGKDVELRCDPISGHTALYWYRQSLGQGLEFLIYFQGNSAPDKSGLPSDRFSAERTGGSVSTLTIQRTQQEDSAVYLCASSVQREDEQFFGPGTRLTVL.

The chain carries TRBV19 and TRBJ2-2; 11 bases line up with TRBD2. The CDR3 totals 15 residues. Germline V gives CDR1 LNHDA, CDR2 SQIVND (reference sequence). V gave up 3 bases and J gave up 8 bases; unmatched junction bases: 5. CDR3 in amino acids: CASSMGLAGGGELFF. CDR3 nucleotide sequence: TGTGCCAGTAGTATGGGGCTAGCGGGAGGTGGGGAGCTGTTTTTT.

The chain links TRBV7-8 to TRBJ1-5; D possibly corresponds to TRBD1 (6 bases). Trimming stripped 5 bases from V and 2 bases from J, with 13 bases between. CDR1 and CDR2 from the germline V gene are SGHVS and FQNEAQ. The length of the CDR3 is 15 residues. CDR3 region: CASSPTGMGNQPQHF. The CDR3 nucleotides read TGTGCCAGCAGCCCCACAGGGATGGGCAATCAGCCCCAGCATTTT.

The genes are TRBV7-8 and TRBJ1-2, with 7 bases aligning to TRBD1. V lost 4 bases and J lost 8; bases outside the gene matches: 4. The CDR3 length is 12 residues. CDR1 and CDR2 from the germline V gene are SGHVS and FQNEAQ. The CDR3 sequence: CASSYRGTGYTF. The CDR3 DNA reads as TGTGCCAGCAGCTACAGGGGAACGGGCTACACCTTC.

The chain carries TRBV19 and TRBJ2-5; D is unresolved. Looked up from germline, CDR1 is LNHDA and CDR2 is SQIVND (reference sequence). This CDR3 comprises 11 residues. V was pared by 3 bases and J by 6 bases, with 5 bases between. CDR3: CASSIKQTQYF. DNA of the CDR3: TGTGCCAGTAGTATTAAGCAGACCCAGTACTTC.

This chain joins TRBV9 and TRBJ1-3, with D uncertain. Germline-derived CDR1 and CDR2 are SGDLS and YYNGEE. There are 15 residues in the CDR3. V shed 2 bases and J shed 2 bases, with 11 bases lying between them. The CDR3 bases are TGTGCCAGCAGCGTCTCGGGTAGCGCTGGAAACACCATATATTTT. Its translation is CASSVSGSAGNTIYF.

The chain joins TRBV6-5 to TRBJ1-5; no firm D call. The CDR3 has 13 amino acids. CDR1 and CDR2 from the germline V gene are MNHEY and SVGAGI. The V end was cut by 8 bases, the J end by 6 bases, with 14 bases between. As DNA, the CDR3 is TGTGCCAGCTCTCGTAGGAGGAGTCAGCCCCAGCATTTT. This gives the protein CASSRRRSQPQHF.

The genes are TRBV7-6 and TRBJ2-6; possible D gene TRBD1, 5 bases. This CDR3 region has 15 residues. Germline CDR1 is SGHVS and CDR2 is FNYEAQ. V was pared by 1 base and J by 2 bases, with 6 bases between. DNA for the CDR3: TGTGCCAGCAGCTTAGGACAGCCTGGGGCCAACGTCCTGACTTTC. As protein: CASSLGQPGANVLTF.

This chain uses TRBV4-2 with TRBJ2-1, with TRBD2 matching 12 bases. Trimming cost V 0 bases and J 7 bases; bases outside gene matches: 1. Germline CDR1 reads LGHNA; CDR2 reads YNFKEQ. This CDR3 has 15 residues. CDR3 region: CASSQDLAGGNEQFF. The DNA of the CDR3 is TGTGCCAGCAGCCAAGACCTAGCGGGGGGGAATGAGCAGTTCTTC.